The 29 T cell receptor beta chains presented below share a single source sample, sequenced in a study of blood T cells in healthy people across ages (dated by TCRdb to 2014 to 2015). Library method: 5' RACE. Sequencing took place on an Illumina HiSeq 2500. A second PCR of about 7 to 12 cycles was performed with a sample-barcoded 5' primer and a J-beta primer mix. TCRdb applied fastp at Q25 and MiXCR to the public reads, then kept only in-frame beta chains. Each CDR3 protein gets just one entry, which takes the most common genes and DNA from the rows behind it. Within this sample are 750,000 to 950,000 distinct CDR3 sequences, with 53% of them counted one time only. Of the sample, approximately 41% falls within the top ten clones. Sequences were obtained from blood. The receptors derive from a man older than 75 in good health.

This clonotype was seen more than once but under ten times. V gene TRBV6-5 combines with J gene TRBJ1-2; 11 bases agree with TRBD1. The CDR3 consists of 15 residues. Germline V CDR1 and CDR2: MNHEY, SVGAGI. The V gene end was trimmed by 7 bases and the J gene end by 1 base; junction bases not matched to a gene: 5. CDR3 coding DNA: TGTGCCAGCACCAGGGGGACAGGGGGTAACTATGGCTACACCTTC. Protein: CASTRGTGGNYGYTF.

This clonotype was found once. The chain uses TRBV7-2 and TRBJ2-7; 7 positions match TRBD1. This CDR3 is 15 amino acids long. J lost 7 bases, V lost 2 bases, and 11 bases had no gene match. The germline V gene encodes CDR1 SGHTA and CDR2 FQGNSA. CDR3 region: CASSLWLGQNNEQYF. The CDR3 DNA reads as TGTGCCAGCAGCTTATGGCTGGGACAGAACAATGAGCAGTACTTC.

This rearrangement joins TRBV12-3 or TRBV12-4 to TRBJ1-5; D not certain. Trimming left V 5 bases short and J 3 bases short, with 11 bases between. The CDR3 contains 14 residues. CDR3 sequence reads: CASSLDTANQPQHF. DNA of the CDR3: TGTGCCAGCAGTCTTGACACCGCCAATCAGCCCCAGCATTTT.

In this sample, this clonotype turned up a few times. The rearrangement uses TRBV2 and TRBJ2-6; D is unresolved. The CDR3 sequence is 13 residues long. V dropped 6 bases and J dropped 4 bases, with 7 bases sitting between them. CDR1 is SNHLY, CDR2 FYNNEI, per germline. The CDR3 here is CASRGYGANVLTF. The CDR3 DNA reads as TGTGCCAGCAGGGGTTACGGGGCCAACGTCCTGACTTTC. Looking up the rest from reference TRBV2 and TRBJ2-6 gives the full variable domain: EPEVTQTPSHQVTQMGQEVILRCVPISNHLYFYWYRQILGQKVEFLVSFYNNEISEKSEIFDDQFSVERPDGSNFTLKIRSTKLEDSAMYFCASRGYGANVLTFGAGSRLTVL.

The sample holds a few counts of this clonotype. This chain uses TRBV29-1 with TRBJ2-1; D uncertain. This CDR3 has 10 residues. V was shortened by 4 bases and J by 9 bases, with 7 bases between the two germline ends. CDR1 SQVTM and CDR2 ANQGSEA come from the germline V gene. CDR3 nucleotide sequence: TGCAGCGTTGGAAACCTTGAGCAGTTCTTC. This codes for CSVGNLEQFF.

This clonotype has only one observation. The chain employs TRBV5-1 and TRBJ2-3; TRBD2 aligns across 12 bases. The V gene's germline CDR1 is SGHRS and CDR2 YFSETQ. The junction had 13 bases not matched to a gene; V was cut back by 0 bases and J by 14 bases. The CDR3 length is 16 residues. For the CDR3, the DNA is TGCGCCAGCAGCTTGGGACTAGCGGGAGAGGTTAGATACGCGTATTTT. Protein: CASSLGLAGEVRYAYF.

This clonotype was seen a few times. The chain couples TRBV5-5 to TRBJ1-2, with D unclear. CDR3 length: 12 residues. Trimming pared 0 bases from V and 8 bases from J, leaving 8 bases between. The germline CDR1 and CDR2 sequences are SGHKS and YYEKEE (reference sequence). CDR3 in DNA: TGTGCCAGCAGCTTGGACCTGAGGGGCTACACCTTC. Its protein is CASSLDLRGYTF.

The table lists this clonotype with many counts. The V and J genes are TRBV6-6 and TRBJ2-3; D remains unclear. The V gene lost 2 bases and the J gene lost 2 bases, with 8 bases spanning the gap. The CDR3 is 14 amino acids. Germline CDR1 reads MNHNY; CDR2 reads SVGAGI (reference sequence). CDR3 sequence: CASSYGQNTDTQYF. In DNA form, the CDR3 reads TGTGCCAGCAGTTACGGTCAGAACACAGATACGCAGTATTTT.

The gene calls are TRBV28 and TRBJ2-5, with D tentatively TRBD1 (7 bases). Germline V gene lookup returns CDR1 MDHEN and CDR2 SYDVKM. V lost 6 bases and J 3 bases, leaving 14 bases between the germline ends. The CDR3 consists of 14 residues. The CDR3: CASSPRRGEETQYF. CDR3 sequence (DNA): TGTGCCAGCAGCCCACGCAGGGGGGAAGAGACCCAGTACTTC.

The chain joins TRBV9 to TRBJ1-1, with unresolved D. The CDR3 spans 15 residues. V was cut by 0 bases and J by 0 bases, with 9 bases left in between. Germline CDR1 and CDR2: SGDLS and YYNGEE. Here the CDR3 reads CASSVGGGMNTEAFF. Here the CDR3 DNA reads TGTGCCAGCAGCGTAGGCGGAGGGATGAACACTGAAGCTTTCTTT.

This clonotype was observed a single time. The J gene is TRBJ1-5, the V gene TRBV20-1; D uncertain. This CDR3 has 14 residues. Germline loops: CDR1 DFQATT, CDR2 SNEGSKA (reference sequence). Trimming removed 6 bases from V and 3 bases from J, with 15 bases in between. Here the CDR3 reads CSAGPLLDNQPQHF. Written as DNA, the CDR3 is TGCAGTGCAGGACCCCTCCTGGACAATCAGCCCCAGCATTTT.

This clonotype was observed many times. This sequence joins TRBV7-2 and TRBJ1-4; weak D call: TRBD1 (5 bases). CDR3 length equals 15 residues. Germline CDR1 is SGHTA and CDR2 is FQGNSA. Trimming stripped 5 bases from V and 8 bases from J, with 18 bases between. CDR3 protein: CASSPWARDQEKLFF. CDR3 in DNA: TGTGCCAGCAGCCCCTGGGCACGGGACCAAGAAAAACTGTTTTTT.

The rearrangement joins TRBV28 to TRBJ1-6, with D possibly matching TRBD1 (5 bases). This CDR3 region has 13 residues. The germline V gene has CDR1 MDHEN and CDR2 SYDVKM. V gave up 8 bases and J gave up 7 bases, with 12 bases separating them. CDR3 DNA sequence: TGTGCCAGCTGGGGGGTGGTCAATTCACCCCTCCACTTT. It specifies CASWGVVNSPLHF. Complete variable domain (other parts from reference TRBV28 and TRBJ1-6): DVKVTQSSRYLVKRTGEKVFLECVQDMDHENMFWYRQDPGLGLRLIYFSYDVKMKEKGDIPEGYSVSREKKERFSLILESASTNQTSMYLCASWGVVNSPLHFGNGTRLTVT.

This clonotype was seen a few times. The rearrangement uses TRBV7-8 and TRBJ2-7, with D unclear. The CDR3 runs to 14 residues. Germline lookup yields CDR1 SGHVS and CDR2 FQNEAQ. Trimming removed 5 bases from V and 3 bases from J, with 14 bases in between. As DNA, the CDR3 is TGTGCCAGCAGCCTTGGGCAGTTGGACTACGAGCAGTACTTC. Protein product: CASSLGQLDYEQYF.

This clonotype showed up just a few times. The CDR3 DNA follows: TGTGCCAGCAGTTACTCCCTGTTGGGGGTCCGGGAGACCCAGTACTTC. It specifies CASSYSLLGVRETQYF. The genes are TRBV6-5 and TRBJ2-5, with D perhaps being TRBD1 or TRBD2 (5 bases each). CDR3 length equals 16 residues. Germline V gene lookup returns CDR1 MNHEY and CDR2 SVGAGI. Trimming took off 0 bases at V and 5 bases at J, with 16 bases between the two ends.

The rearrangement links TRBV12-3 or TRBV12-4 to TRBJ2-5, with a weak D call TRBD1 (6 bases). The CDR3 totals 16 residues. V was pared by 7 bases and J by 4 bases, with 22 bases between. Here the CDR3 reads CASKDTGTPRRETQYF. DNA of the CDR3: TGTGCCAGCAAAGATACCGGGACACCGAGGAGAGAGACCCAGTACTTC.

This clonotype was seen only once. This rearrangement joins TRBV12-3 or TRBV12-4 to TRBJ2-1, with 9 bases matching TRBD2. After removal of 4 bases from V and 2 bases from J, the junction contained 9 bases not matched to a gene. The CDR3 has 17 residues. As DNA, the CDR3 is TGTGCCAGCAGTTCCTCACTAGCGGGCCCTACCTACAATGAGCAGTTCTTC. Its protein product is CASSSSLAGPTYNEQFF.

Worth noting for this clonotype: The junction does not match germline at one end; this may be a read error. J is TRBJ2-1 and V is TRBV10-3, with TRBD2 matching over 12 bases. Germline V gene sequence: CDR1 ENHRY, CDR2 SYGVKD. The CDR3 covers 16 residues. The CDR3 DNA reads TGTGCCGTCAGTCCCTCGACTAGCGGGAGAGACAATGAGCAGTTCTTC. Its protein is CAVSPSTSGRDNEQFF.

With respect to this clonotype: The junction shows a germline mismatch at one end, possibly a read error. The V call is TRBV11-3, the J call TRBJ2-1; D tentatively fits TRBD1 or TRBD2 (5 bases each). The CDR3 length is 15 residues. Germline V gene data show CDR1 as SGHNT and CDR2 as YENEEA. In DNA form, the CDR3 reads TGTGCCAGCAGCCCCGGGGCCGATTTAAACAATGAGCTGTTCTTC. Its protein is CASSPGADLNNELFF.

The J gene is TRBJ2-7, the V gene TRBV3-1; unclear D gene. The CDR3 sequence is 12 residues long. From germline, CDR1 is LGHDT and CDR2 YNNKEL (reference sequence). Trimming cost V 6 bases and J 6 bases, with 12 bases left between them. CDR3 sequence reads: CASSPQIGEQYF. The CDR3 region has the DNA TGTGCCAGCAGTCCCCAGATAGGCGAGCAGTACTTC.

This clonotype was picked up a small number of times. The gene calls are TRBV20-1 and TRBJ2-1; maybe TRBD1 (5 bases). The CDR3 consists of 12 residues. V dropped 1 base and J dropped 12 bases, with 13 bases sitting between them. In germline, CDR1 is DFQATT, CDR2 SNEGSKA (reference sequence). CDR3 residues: CSARARVAGQFF. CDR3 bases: TGCAGTGCTAGAGCCAGGGTAGCTGGGCAGTTCTTC.

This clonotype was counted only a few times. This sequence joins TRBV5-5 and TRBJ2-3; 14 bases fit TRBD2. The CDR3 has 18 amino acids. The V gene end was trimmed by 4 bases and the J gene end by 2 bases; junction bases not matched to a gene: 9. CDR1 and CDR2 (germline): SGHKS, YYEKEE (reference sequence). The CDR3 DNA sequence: TGTGCCAGCAGCAGACAAGGGACTAGCGGGAGCCCCACAGATACGCAGTATTTT. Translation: CASSRQGTSGSPTDTQYF.

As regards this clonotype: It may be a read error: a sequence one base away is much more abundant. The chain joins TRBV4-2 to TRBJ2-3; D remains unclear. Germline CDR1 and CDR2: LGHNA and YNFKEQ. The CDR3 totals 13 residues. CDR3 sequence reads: CASSQRGTVTQYF. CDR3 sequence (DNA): TGTGCCAGCAGCCAGCGCGGCACAGTTACGCAGTATTTT.

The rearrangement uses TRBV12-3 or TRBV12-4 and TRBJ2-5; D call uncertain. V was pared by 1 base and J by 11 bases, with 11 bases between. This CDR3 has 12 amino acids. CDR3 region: CASSLVGKEQYF. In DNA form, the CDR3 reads TGTGCCAGCAGTTTAGTGGGTAAGGAGCAGTACTTC.

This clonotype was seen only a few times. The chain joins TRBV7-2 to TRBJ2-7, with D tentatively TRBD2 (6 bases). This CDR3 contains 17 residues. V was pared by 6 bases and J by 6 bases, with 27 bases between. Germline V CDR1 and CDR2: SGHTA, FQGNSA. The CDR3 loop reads CASSKPPGLTYGGEQYF. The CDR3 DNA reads TGTGCCAGCAGTAAGCCGCCGGGACTCACATACGGGGGCGAGCAGTACTTC.

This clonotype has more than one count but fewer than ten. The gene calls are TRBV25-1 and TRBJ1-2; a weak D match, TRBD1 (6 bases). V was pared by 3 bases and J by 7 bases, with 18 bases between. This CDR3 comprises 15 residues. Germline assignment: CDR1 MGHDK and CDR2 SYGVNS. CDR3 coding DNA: TGTGCCAGCAGTGATAGCGGGCCAGGGGCTTGTGGCTACACCTTC. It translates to CASSDSGPGACGYTF.

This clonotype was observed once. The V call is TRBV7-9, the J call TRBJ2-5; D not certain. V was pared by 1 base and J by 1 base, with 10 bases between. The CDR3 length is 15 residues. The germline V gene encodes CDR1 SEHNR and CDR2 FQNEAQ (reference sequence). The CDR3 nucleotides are TGTGCCAGCAGCTTAGTCCGGCAGACCCAAGAGACCCAGTACTTC. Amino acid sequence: CASSLVRQTQETQYF.

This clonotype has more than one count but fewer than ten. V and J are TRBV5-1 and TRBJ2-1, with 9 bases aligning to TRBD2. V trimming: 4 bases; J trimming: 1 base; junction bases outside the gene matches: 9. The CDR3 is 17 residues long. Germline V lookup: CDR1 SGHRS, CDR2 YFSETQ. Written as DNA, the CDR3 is TGCGCCAGCAGCGGGGGACTAGCCGTTTGGTCCTACAATGAGCAGTTCTTC. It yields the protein CASSGGLAVWSYNEQFF. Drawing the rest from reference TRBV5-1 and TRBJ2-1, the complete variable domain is KAGVTQTPRYLIKTRGQQVTLSCSPISGHRSVSWYQQTPGQGLQFLFEYFSETQRNKGNFPGRFSGRQFSNSRSEMNVSTLELGDSALYLCASSGGLAVWSYNEQFFGPGTRLTVL.

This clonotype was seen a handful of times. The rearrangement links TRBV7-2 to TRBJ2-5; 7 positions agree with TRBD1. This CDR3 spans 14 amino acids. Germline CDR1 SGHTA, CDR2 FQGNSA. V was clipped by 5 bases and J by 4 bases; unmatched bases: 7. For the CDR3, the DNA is TGTGCCAGCAGCCCCAAAAGGGGGCCAGAGACCCAGTACTTC. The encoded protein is CASSPKRGPETQYF.